A selection of T cell receptor beta chains follows, all from one sample in a study of blood T cell repertoires in COVID-19. The protocol was immunoSEQ multiplex PCR, while the TCRdb copy is restricted to in-frame clones and leaves out a portion. The data show about 230,000 clones, 85% seen once. The sequenced material came from peripheral blood. These receptors were taken from a middle-aged man with acute or convalescent COVID-19. The conserved cysteine and the conserved F or W are not part of the CDR3 here.

CDR3,J,V
ASSLPVGGRGNTIY,TRBJ1-3,TRBV28
ASSFRQGGSSTEAF,TRBJ1-1,TRBV11-2
ASSLEDRAGTEAF,TRBJ1-1,TRBV5-1
ASTYLAAGTSYEQY,TRBJ2-7,TRBV11-2
ASSWGGMGEKLF,TRBJ1-4,TRBV5-8
SVVETEAF,TRBJ1-1,TRBV29-1
AWTDPGQGENEQF,TRBJ2-1,TRBV30
ASSLASGVGQY,TRBJ2-7,TRBV11-3
ASSRTVSNQPQH,TRBJ1-5,TRBV23-1
ASSLTSSQETQY,TRBJ2-5,TRBV11-2
ASSFRQGGNEQY,TRBJ2-7,TRBV5-4
ASSARTGLYGYT,TRBJ1-2,TRBV25-1
ASSYVTGDTEAF,TRBJ1-1,TRBV6-5
ASTMRGWTDTQY,TRBJ2-3,TRBV2
ASSSSGDEQY,TRBJ2-7,TRBV12-3/TRBV12-4
ASSLVTGSYEQY,TRBJ2-7,TRBV5-6
ASSIQADSNEQF,TRBJ2-1,TRBV6-4
ASSQDLGYEQY,TRBJ2-7,TRBV14